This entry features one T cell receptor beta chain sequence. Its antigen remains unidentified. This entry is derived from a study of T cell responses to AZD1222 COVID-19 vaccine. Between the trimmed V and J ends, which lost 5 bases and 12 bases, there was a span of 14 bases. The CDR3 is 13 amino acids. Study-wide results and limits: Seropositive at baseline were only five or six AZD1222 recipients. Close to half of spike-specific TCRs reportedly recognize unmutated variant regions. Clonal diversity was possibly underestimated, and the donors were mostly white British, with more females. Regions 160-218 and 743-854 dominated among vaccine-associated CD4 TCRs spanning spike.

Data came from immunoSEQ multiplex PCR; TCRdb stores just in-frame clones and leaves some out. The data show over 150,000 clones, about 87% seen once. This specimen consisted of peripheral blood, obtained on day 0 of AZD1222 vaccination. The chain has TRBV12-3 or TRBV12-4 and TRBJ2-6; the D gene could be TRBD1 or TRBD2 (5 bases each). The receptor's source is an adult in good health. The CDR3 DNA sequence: TGTGCCAGCAGTCCCGGGACCGCCTTCGTCCTGACTTTC. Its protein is CASSPGTAFVLTF.